This T cell receptor (beta chain) was observed in a study of CD4 T cells in relation to SARS-CoV-2 and coronaviruses. This clone appeared a few times. Its antigen is unknown. The assay was immunoSEQ multiplex PCR, and TCRdb's table has in-frame clones only and misses some. Found here are 15,000 to 20,000 clones, 70% to 80% of them singletons; the top ten hold 15% to 17%. The unexposed donors gave CD4+ T cells in about 2011-2018, prior to COVID-19. CD4+ T cells were isolated from the cells after around 9 days of culture. Cells permitting, SARS-CoV-2 S/N and four cold-coronavirus spikes were tested on unexposed-donor CD4+ T cells. PBMCs were plated at around 2.1 million per well in IL-2-containing medium. Germline CDR1 and CDR2: MNHEY and SMNVEV (reference sequence). Trimming removed 0 bases at V and 9 bases at J, with 24 bases between. The CDR3 sequence is 17 residues long. The study, taken as a whole, reports: No crossreactivity against non-spike viral proteins was tested here.

J is TRBJ2-7 and V is TRBV27; D gene unclear. This receptor was identified in a human donor in good health. Sequences were obtained from CD4+ T cells from PBMCs, cultured in vitro. DNA for the CDR3: TGTGCCAGCAGTTTATCCGTAGCTCCGAGCCACCTTAAGGTGCAGTACTTC. Amino acid sequence: CASSLSVAPSHLKVQYF.